This is a list of T cell receptor beta chains from one sample in a study of blood T cell repertoires in COVID-19. TCRdb's copy holds only in-frame clones and misses some; the assay was immunoSEQ multiplex PCR. The sample carries approximately 250,000 clones, roughly 88% recorded once. The sample consisted of peripheral blood. The receptors here all came from a man in his forties or fifties who had recovered from COVID-19. Both conserved end residues are part of each CDR3. Fields, in order: CDR3 protein, CDR3 DNA, D gene, J gene, clone size, V gene. The D gene is left open where the match is weak. Clone size is given for some rows only: seen once, a few or many times, or a class if the clone is expanded.

CDR3aa: CATEDRADRTEAFF
CDR3nt: TGCGCCACCGAAGACAGGGCTGATCGGACTGAAGCTTTCTTT
d_gene: TRBD1
j_gene: TRBJ1-1
abundance: few
v_gene: TRBV23-1

CDR3aa: CASSPNSETQYF
CDR3nt: TGTGCCAGCAGTCCTAACTCCGAAACGCAGTATTTT
d_gene: .
j_gene: TRBJ2-3
abundance: once
v_gene: TRBV7-9

CDR3aa: CASSATVRANEQFF
CDR3nt: TGTGCCAGTAGTGCCACTGTGCGGGCCAATGAGCAGTTCTTC
d_gene: .
j_gene: TRBJ2-1
abundance: .
v_gene: TRBV19

CDR3aa: CASSVSRWDEQFF
CDR3nt: TGTGCCAGCAGCGTATCTAGGTGGGATGAGCAGTTCTTC
d_gene: .
j_gene: TRBJ2-1
abundance: .
v_gene: TRBV11-2

CDR3aa: CASSSGLNEQYF
CDR3nt: TGTGCCAGCAGTTCCGGGTTGAACGAGCAGTACTTC
d_gene: .
j_gene: TRBJ2-7
abundance: .
v_gene: TRBV27

CDR3aa: CASSQSPGTGSNTEAFF
CDR3nt: TGTGCCAGCAGCCAAAGTCCCGGGACAGGGTCGAACACTGAAGCTTTCTTT
d_gene: TRBD1
j_gene: TRBJ1-1
abundance: .
v_gene: TRBV14

CDR3aa: CAIRPTLAGGRNEQFF
CDR3nt: TGTGCCATCAGGCCTACACTAGCGGGAGGTAGGAATGAGCAGTTCTTC
d_gene: TRBD2
j_gene: TRBJ2-1
abundance: .
v_gene: TRBV10-3

CDR3aa: CASSPGTGVPSADTQYF
CDR3nt: TGTGCCAGTAGTCCCGGGACAGGGGTCCCTAGCGCAGATACGCAGTATTTT
d_gene: TRBD1
j_gene: TRBJ2-3
abundance: once
v_gene: TRBV19

CDR3aa: CASSLGGTQIHTEAFF
CDR3nt: TGCGCCAGCAGCTTGGGTGGGACACAGATACACACTGAAGCTTTCTTT
d_gene: .
j_gene: TRBJ1-1
abundance: .
v_gene: TRBV5-1

CDR3aa: CASSYSLAGETQYF
CDR3nt: TGTGCCAGCAGTTATTCACTAGCAGGGGAGACCCAGTACTTC
d_gene: .
j_gene: TRBJ2-5
abundance: .
v_gene: TRBV6-2/TRBV6-3

CDR3aa: CASSPSQATNEKLFF
CDR3nt: TGTGCCAGCAGCCCAAGTCAGGCAACTAATGAAAAACTGTTTTTT
d_gene: .
j_gene: TRBJ1-4
abundance: .
v_gene: TRBV11-3

CDR3aa: CAWSVVGQGYTF
CDR3nt: TGTGCCTGGAGTGTGGTAGGACAGGGCTACACCTTC
d_gene: .
j_gene: TRBJ1-2
abundance: .
v_gene: TRBV30

CDR3aa: CASAWEGLHGYTF
CDR3nt: TGTGCTAGTGCCTGGGAGGGGCTGCATGGCTACACCTTC
d_gene: .
j_gene: TRBJ1-2
abundance: .
v_gene: TRBV12-5

CDR3aa: CASSERQGPPEAFF
CDR3nt: TGTGCCAGCAGCGAACGACAGGGACCGCCTGAAGCTTTCTTT
d_gene: TRBD1
j_gene: TRBJ1-1
abundance: few
v_gene: TRBV2

CDR3aa: CACAPRVTNEKLFF
CDR3nt: TGCGCCTGCGCGCCCAGGGTCACTAATGAAAAACTGTTTTTT
d_gene: .
j_gene: TRBJ1-4
abundance: .
v_gene: TRBV4-1

CDR3aa: CASSDAGIPNYGYTF
CDR3nt: TGCGCCAGCAGCGACGCGGGAATCCCAAACTATGGCTACACCTTC
d_gene: .
j_gene: TRBJ1-2
abundance: few
v_gene: TRBV4-1

CDR3aa: CASSPTGISYEQYF
CDR3nt: TGTGCCAGCAGCCCCACAGGGATTTCCTACGAGCAGTACTTC
d_gene: .
j_gene: TRBJ2-7
abundance: .
v_gene: TRBV7-8

CDR3aa: CASSGEGQETQYF
CDR3nt: TGTGCCAGCAGTGGGGAGGGCCAAGAGACCCAGTACTTC
d_gene: TRBD2
j_gene: TRBJ2-5
abundance: few
v_gene: TRBV28

CDR3aa: CASSTGFETEAFF
CDR3nt: TGTGCCAGCAGTACAGGATTCGAGACTGAAGCTTTCTTT
d_gene: .
j_gene: TRBJ1-1
abundance: .
v_gene: TRBV6-5